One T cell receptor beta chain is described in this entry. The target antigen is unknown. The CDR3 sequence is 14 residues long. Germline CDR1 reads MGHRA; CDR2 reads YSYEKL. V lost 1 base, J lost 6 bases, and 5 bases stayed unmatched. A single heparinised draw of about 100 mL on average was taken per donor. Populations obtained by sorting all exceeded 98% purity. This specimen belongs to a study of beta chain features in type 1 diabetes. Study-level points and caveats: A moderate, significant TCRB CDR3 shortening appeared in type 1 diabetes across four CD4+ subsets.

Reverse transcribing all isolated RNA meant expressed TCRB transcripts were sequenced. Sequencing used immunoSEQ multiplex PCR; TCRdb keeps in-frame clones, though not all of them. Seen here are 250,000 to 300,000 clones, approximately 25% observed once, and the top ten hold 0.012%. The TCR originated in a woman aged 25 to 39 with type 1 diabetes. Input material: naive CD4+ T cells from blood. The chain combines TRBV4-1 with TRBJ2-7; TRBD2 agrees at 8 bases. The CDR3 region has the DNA TGCGCCAGCAGCCAAGGCGTACTAGCGGTCGAGCAGTACTTC. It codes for CASSQGVLAVEQYF.